This T cell receptor beta chain was recorded in a study of blood T cell repertoires in COVID-19. Overall study context: Samples came from the United States, Italy and Spain, spanning acute and convalescent COVID-19.

Germline V CDR1 and CDR2: KGHSH, LQKENI. Trimming took 6 bases from V and 6 from J; bases not matched to a gene: 9. The CDR3 has 16 amino acids. Assay used: immunoSEQ multiplex PCR; TCRdb lists only in-frame clones, some missing. The repertoire consists of 120,000 to 150,000 clones, with around 81% occurring once and the leading ten covering 10% to 15%. This clone was observed a single time. This chain uses TRBV18 with TRBJ2-1; 12 bases match TRBD2. The source of this sequence is a man in his 60s with active or convalescent COVID-19. The sequenced material came from peripheral blood. The DNA of the CDR3 is TGTGCCAGCTCTCCCGGACTAGCGGGAAGATCCAATGAGCAGTTCTTC. Its translation: CASSPGLAGRSNEQFF.